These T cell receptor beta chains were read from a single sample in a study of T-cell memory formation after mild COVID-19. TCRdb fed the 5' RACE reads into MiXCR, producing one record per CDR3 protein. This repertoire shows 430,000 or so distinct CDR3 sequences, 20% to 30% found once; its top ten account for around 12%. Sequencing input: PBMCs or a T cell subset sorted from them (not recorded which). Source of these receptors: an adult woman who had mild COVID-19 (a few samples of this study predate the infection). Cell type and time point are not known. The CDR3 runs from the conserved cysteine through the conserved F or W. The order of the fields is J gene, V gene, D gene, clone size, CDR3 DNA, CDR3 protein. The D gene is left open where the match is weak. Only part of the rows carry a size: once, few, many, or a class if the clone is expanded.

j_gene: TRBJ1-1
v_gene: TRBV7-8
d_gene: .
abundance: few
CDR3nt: TGTGCCAGCAATCGGGCGAGGAACACTGAAGCTTTCTTT
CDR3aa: CASNRARNTEAFF

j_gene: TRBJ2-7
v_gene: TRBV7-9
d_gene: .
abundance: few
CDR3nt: TGTGCCAGCAGCCCGCCCGGGAACGGCTACGAGCAGTACTTC
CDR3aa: CASSPPGNGYEQYF

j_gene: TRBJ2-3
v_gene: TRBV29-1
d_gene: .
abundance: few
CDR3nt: TGCAGCTGCATCCGCACGGGTGGTACGCAGTATTTT
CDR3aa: CSCIRTGGTQYF

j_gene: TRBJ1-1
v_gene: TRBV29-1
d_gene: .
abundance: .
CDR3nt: TGCAGCGTTGGTACCAGGGTAGCCACTGAAGCTTTCTTT
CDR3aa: CSVGTRVATEAFF

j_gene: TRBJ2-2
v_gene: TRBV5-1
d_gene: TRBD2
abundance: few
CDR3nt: TGCGCCAGCAGCTTGGCGGGGGGTGACACCGGGGAGCTGTTTTTT
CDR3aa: CASSLAGGDTGELFF

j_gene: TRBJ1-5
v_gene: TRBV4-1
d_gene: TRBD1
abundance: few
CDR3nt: TGCGCCAGCAGCCAGTCTATCGTCAGGGGGCCGGGTCAGCCCCAGCATTTT
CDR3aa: CASSQSIVRGPGQPQHF

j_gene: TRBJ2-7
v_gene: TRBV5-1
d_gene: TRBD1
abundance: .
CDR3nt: TGCGCCAGCAGCTTCGGGACAGGTTCAGGGGAGCAGTACTTC
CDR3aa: CASSFGTGSGEQYF

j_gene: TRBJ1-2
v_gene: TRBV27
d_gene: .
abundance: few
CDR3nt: TGTGCCAGCAGTACCGGACGGGACGGCCTCTATGGCTACACCTTC
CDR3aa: CASSTGRDGLYGYTF

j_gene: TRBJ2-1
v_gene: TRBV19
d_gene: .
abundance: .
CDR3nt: TGTGCCAGTAGTATTAGCAGGGATGAGCAGTTCTTC
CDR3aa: CASSISRDEQFF

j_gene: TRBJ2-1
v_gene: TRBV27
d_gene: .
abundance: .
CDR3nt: TGTGCCAGCACCCTTCCGTTGAATGAGCAGTTCTTC
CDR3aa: CASTLPLNEQFF

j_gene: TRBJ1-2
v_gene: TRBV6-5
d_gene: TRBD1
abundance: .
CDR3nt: TGTGCCAGCAGTTACGCCAGGGGGGGATTAAACTATGGCTACACCTTC
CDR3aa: CASSYARGGLNYGYTF

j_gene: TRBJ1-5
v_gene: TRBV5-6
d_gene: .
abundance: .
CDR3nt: TGTGCCAGCAGCTTGTGGGCCGGGGCCAATCAGCCCCAGCATTTT
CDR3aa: CASSLWAGANQPQHF

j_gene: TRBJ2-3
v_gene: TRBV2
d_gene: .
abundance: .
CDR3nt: TGTGCCAGCAGCACTACCACAGATACGCAGTATTTT
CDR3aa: CASSTTTDTQYF

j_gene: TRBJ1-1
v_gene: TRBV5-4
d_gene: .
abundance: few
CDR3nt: TGTGCCAGCAGCTTCGGACAGCAGTACACTGAAGCTTTCTTT
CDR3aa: CASSFGQQYTEAFF

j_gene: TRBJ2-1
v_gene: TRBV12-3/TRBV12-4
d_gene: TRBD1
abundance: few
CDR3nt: TGTGCCAGCAGGGGACAGGGGAGCTCCTACAATGAGCAGTTCTTC
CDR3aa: CASRGQGSSYNEQFF

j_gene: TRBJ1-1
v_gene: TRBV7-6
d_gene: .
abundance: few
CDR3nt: TGTGCCAGCAGCTTAGCCGCAGGGGTGAACACTGAAGCTTTCTTT
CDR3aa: CASSLAAGVNTEAFF

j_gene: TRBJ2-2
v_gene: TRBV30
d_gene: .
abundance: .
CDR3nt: TGTGCCTGGAGTGTGTTCCAGGGGAGGACCGGGGAGCTGTTTTTT
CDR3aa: CAWSVFQGRTGELFF

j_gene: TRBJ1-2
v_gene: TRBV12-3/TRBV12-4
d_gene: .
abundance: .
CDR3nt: TGTGCCAGCAGTTTGACAGGACAAGGCTACACCTTC
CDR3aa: CASSLTGQGYTF

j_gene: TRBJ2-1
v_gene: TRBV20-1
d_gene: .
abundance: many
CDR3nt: TGCAGTGCTACCCCACCCCTCGGGGTCTACAATGAGCAGTTCTTC
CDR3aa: CSATPPLGVYNEQFF

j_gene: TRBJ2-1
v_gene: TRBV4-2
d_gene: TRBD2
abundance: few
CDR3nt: TGTGCCAGCAGCCAAGATCTACTAGCGGGAGCCAATGAGCAGTTCTTC
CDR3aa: CASSQDLLAGANEQFF

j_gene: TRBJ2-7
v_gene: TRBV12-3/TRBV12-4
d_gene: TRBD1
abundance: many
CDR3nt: TGTGCCAGCAGTCACGACAGGGGAGCATACGAGCAGTACTTC
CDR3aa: CASSHDRGAYEQYF

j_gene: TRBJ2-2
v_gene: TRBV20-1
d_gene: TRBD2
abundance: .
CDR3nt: TGCAGTGCTAGTGAAAGAGCGGGGACTTACACCGGGGAGCTGTTTTTT
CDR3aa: CSASERAGTYTGELFF

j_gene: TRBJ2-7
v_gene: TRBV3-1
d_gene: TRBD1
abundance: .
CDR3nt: TGTGCCAGCAGCCTCCGGGACAGCGCCTTCTACGAGCAGTACTTC
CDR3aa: CASSLRDSAFYEQYF

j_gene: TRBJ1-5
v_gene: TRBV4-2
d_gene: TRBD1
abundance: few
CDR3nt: TGTGCCAGCAGCCAAGGGACCGGGACAGGGGACGGTCAGCCCCAGCATTTT
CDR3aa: CASSQGTGTGDGQPQHF

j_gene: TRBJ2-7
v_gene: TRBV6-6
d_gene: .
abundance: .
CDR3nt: TGTGCCAGCAGTTACGGACTGTCTATCTCCTACGAGCAGTACTTC
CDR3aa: CASSYGLSISYEQYF

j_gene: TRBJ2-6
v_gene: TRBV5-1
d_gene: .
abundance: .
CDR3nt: TGCGCCAGCAGCTCGGGACATAATTCTGGGGCCAACGTCCTGACTTTC
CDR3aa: CASSSGHNSGANVLTF

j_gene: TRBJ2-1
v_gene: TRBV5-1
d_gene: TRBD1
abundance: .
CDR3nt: TGCGCCAGCAGCACCTCCGGGACAGGGACTGAGCAGTTCTTC
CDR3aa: CASSTSGTGTEQFF

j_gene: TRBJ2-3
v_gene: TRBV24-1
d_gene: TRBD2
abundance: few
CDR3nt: TGTGCCACCACCCCTAGCGGCCTCACAGATACGCAGTATTTT
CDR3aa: CATTPSGLTDTQYF

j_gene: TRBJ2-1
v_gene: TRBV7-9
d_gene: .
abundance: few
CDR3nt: TGTGCCAGCAGCTACCGGGACCCCAATGAGCAGTTCTTC
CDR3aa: CASSYRDPNEQFF

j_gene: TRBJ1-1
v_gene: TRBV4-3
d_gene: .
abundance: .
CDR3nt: TGCGCCAGCAGCCTCGACAGTGGGGGGACTGAAGCTTTCTTT
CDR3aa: CASSLDSGGTEAFF

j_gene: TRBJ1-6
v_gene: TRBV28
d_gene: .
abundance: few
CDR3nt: TGTGGCACCGGATCACCCCTCCACTTT
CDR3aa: CGTGSPLHF

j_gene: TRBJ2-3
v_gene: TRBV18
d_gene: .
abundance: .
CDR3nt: TGTGCCAGCTCCCGAGTGTACGACGCTGCACGCACAGATACGCAGTATTTT
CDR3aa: CASSRVYDAARTDTQYF

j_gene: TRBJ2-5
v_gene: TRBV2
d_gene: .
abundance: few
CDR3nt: TGTGCCAGCAACAAGCTCCGGGCGAGCGGCTCGGGTACCCAGTACTTC
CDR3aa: CASNKLRASGSGTQYF

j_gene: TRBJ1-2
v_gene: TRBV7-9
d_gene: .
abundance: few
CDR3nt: TGTGCCAGCAGCTCGATTGGTGAACAGACCTATGGCTACACCTTC
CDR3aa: CASSSIGEQTYGYTF

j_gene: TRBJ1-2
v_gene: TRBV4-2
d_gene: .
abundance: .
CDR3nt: TGTGCCAGCAGCCAAGATAGGGGGGAGTTGGGCTACACCTTC
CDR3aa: CASSQDRGELGYTF

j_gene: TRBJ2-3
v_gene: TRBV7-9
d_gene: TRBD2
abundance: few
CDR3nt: TGTGCCAGCACCAAAAGCGGGAGGAGCACAGATACGCAGTATTTT
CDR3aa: CASTKSGRSTDTQYF

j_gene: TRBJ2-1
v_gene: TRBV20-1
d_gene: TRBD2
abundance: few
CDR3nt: TGCAGTGCTCCCTCAGAGGGCGGGGGATACAATGAGCAGCTCTTC
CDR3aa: CSAPSEGGGYNEQLF

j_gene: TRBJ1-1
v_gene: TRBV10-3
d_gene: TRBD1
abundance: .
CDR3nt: TGTGCCATCACGGGACAGTCAGCTGAAGCTTTCTTT
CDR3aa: CAITGQSAEAFF

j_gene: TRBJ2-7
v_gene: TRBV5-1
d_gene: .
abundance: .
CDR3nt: TGCGCCAGCAGCCCTGTGGGGTTGGGGGTGGGCTTCTACGAGCAGTACTTC
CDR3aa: CASSPVGLGVGFYEQYF

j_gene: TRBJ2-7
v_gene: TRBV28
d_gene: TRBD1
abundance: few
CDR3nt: TGTGCCAGCAGCTTAAAACTGATCGAGACAGGGAGCTCCTACGAGCAGTACTTC
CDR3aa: CASSLKLIETGSSYEQYF

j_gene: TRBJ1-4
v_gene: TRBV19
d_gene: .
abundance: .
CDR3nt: TGTGCCAGTAGTAGGGAGGCAACTAATGAAAAACTGTTTTTT
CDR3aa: CASSREATNEKLFF

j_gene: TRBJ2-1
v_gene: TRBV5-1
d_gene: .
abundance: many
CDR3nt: TGCGCCAGCAGCTTGGTCCGGGACAATGAGCAGTTCTTC
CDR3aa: CASSLVRDNEQFF

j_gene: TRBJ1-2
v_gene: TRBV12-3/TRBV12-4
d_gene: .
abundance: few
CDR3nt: TGTGCCAGCATAAAGGCGGGCGGCTACACCTTC
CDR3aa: CASIKAGGYTF

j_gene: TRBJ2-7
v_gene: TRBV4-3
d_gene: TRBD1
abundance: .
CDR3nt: TGCGCCAGCAGCCAAGAGGGGCCGGACAGGGCCTCTCGTTTTAGGGTCTACTTC
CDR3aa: CASSQEGPDRASRFRVYF

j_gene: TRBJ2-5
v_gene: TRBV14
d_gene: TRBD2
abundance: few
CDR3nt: TGTGCCAGCAGCCCCCGGACTAGCGGGGCAAATAAGACCCAGTACTTC
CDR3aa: CASSPRTSGANKTQYF

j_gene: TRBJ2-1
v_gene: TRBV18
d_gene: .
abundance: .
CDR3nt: TGTGCCAGCTCACCTACCGGCTCAGGGTTTTTGTACAATGAGCAGTTCTTC
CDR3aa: CASSPTGSGFLYNEQFF

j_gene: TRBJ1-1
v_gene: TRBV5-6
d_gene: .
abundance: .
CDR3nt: TGTGCCAGCAGCTTGCGGAAGGGGATCTCCTCTGAAGCTTTCTTT
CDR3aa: CASSLRKGISSEAFF

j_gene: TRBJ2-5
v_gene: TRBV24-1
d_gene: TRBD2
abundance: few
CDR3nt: TGTGCCACCAGTGATTCTTCGGGGGGACAGACCCAGTACTTC
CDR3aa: CATSDSSGGQTQYF

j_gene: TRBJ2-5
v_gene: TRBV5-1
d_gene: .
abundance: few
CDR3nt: TGCGCCAGCAGCTTGCGTGGAGGGATGGCAGAGACCCAGTACTTC
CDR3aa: CASSLRGGMAETQYF

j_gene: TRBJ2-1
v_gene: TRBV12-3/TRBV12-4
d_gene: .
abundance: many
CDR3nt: TGTGCCAGCAGTCCCCTAAGGGGCCTGGGAACCTACAATGAGCAGTTCTTC
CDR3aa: CASSPLRGLGTYNEQFF

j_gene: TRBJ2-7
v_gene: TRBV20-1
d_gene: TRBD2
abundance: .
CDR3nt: TGCAGTGCTCTGCGGACTAGCGGGATCGCCGAGCAGTACTTC
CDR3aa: CSALRTSGIAEQYF